Each of the 26 T cell receptor beta chains below was sequenced from the same sample in a study of metastatic and nonmetastatic thyroid tumors. There were no patients who had received any treatment before thyroid surgery. Using MiXCR, TCRdb re-called clones from the PCR reads. Counted here are 55,000 or so clones, approximately 17% occurring once; the ten biggest clones make up 2.5% to 3%. The sequenced material came from blood. All receptors come from a female donor with papillary thyroid cancer or a benign thyroid nodule (not recorded which). Some clones in this sample may be carry-over from other donors' samples.

Comment on this clone: This sequence may be a read error, since a much larger clone differs from it by one base. V usage is TRBV18 and J usage is TRBJ2-7; the match to TRBD1 covers 9 bases. The V segment lost 2 bases and the J segment 7 bases; nucleotides outside the gene matches: 6. There are 14 residues in the CDR3. In germline, CDR1 is KGHSH, CDR2 LQKENI. CDR3 bases: TGTGCCAGCTCACCATACAGGGGGCCGGATGAGCAGTACTTC. Its translation: CASSPYRGPDEQYF.

V is TRBV30 and J is TRBJ2-7; a possible D gene is TRBD2 (6 bases). The CDR3 sequence is 12 residues long. The V end lost 5 bases, the J end lost 5 bases, and 13 bases lay between the germline ends. Germline CDR1 GTSNPN, CDR2 SVGIG (reference sequence). This CDR3 reads CAWGGMVNEQYF. CDR3 nucleotide sequence: TGTGCCTGGGGGGGGATGGTAAACGAGCAGTACTTC.

This clone was found a few times. A much larger clonotype is one base distant, so this may be a read error. This rearrangement joins TRBV5-6 to TRBJ2-1, with no clear D. Trimming stripped 1 base from V and 7 bases from J, with 6 bases between. Germline V CDR1 and CDR2: SGHDT, YYEEEE. This CDR3 comprises 12 residues. The CDR3 nucleotides read TGTGCCAGCAGCTTGATTCGGAATGAGCAGTTCTTC. Its translation: CASSLIRNEQFF.

This clone was counted many times. V and J are TRBV9 and TRBJ1-1; D ambiguous. This CDR3 is 13 amino acids long. V gave up 3 bases and J gave up 0 bases, with 6 bases separating them. Germline V gives CDR1 SGDLS, CDR2 YYNGEE. The CDR3 loop reads CASSATVNTEAFF. CDR3 nucleotide sequence: TGTGCCAGCAGCGCAACGGTGAACACTGAAGCTTTCTTT.

This chain uses TRBV19 with TRBJ2-7, with 9 bases aligning to TRBD2. V lost 0 bases to trimming and J lost 6 bases; unmatched junction nucleotides: 9. CDR3 length: 16 residues. CDR1 is LNHDA and CDR2 is SQIVND in the germline V gene (reference sequence). The CDR3 loop is CASSIDGGGTSREQYF. The CDR3 coding sequence is TGTGCCAGTAGTATAGATGGAGGCGGGACTAGCCGCGAGCAGTACTTC.

This clone was picked up many times. CDR3: CASRYGDISGNTIYF. Here the CDR3 DNA reads TGTGCCAGCAGATACGGCGACATCTCTGGAAACACCATATATTTT. The chain uses TRBV12-3 or TRBV12-4 and TRBJ1-3; no definite D call. Trimming cost V 6 bases and J 0 bases, with 12 bases left between them. The CDR3 covers 15 residues.

The table lists this clone with many counts. The chain combines TRBV5-5 with TRBJ1-5; D is ambiguous. Germline lookup yields CDR1 SGHKS and CDR2 YYEKEE (reference sequence). CDR3 length equals 14 residues. V was shortened by 0 bases and J by 11 bases, with 15 bases between the two germline ends. The CDR3 DNA reads as TGTGCCAGCAGCTTGGAGGCCGGCTCTTGGGCCCAGCATTTT. Amino acids: CASSLEAGSWAQHF.

This clone occurred a few times. Since a much larger clone is just one base distant, this may be a read error. This chain uses TRBV3-1 with TRBJ2-5; D is uncertain. The V and J ends lost 7 bases and 2 bases respectively, with 17 bases between them. This CDR3 region has 15 residues. Per germline, CDR1 LGHDT and CDR2 YNNKEL (reference sequence). CDR3 in DNA: TGTGCCAGCAACTCTAAATTATCGAGGCAAGAGACCCAGTACTTC. Residues: CASNSKLSRQETQYF.

The rearrangement joins TRBV6-2 or TRBV6-3 to TRBJ2-7, with unresolved D. Trimming shortened V by 9 bases and J by 4 bases, and 19 bases separated the two germline ends. The CDR3 has 14 amino acids. Germline V gene data show CDR1 as MNHEY and CDR2 as SVGEGT. The chain's CDR3 is CASEDSLFSYEQYF. CDR3 sequence (DNA): TGTGCCAGTGAAGACTCCCTCTTCTCTTACGAGCAGTACTTC.

Ten or more counts support this clone. The rearrangement links TRBV6-1 to TRBJ2-7, with 9 nucleotides matching TRBD2. The CDR3 length is 17 residues. The V gene end was trimmed by 2 bases and the J gene end by 12 bases; junction bases not matched to a gene: 20. CDR1 and CDR2 from the germline V gene are MNHNS and SASEGT. CDR3 in amino acids: CASSEWEGGGGLFGWYF. The DNA for the CDR3 is TGTGCCAGCAGTGAATGGGAGGGCGGGGGGGGGCTTTTTGGTTGGTACTTC.

This rearrangement joins TRBV28 to TRBJ2-7; no reliable D call. Germline lookup yields CDR1 MDHEN and CDR2 SYDVKM. CDR3 size: 18 residues. Trimming removed 2 bases at V and 3 bases at J, with 23 bases between. The CDR3 DNA follows: TGTGCCAGCAGTTTACGGGCCCGGTACTACCACTATGGCTACGAGCAGTACTTC. This gives the protein CASSLRARYYHYGYEQYF.

This clone was recorded at least ten times. The chain has TRBV7-2 and TRBJ2-2; 9 positions match TRBD1. Trimming at V came to 4 bases and at J to 3 bases, leaving 0 bases not matched to a gene. This CDR3 is built from 14 residues. Germline V gives CDR1 SGHTA, CDR2 FQGNSA. CDR3 loop: CASSWTGDTGELFF. For the CDR3, the DNA is TGTGCCAGCAGCTGGACAGGGGACACCGGGGAGCTGTTTTTT.

This clone was seen at least ten times. The chain combines TRBV9 with TRBJ1-2; 8 nucleotides line up with TRBD1. The germline gives CDR1 SGDLS, CDR2 YYNGEE. V shed 3 bases and J 4 bases; nucleotides not matched to a gene: 2. This CDR3 spans 13 amino acids. CDR3 nucleotides: TGTGCCAGCAGCGCACAGGGGGGCTATGGCTACACCTTC. Its protein is CASSAQGGYGYTF. The whole variable domain, filled in from reference TRBV9 and TRBJ1-2, reads DSGVTQTPKHLITATGQRVTLRCSPRSGDLSVYWYQQSLDQGLQFLIQYYNGEERAKGNILERFSAQQFPDLHSELNLSSLELGDSALYFCASSAQGGYGYTFGSGTRLTVV.

At least ten counts were recorded for this clone. The chain carries TRBV18 and TRBJ1-1; unclear D gene. Germline V CDR1 and CDR2: KGHSH, LQKENI. The germline V and J ends were trimmed by 2 bases and 1 base, with 8 bases remaining between them. The CDR3 is made up of 14 amino acids. The CDR3 nucleotides read TGTGCCAGCTCACCATTTTGGGGGAACACTGAAGCTTTCTTT. Its translation is CASSPFWGNTEAFF.

With respect to this clone: At one of its ends the junction is not consistent with the germline gene, which may arise from a read error. CDR3 bases: TGTTCCAGCAGGGGGGTCCTGGGTACGCAGCATTTT. It encodes CSSRGVLGTQHF. The V call is TRBV12-3 or TRBV12-4, the J call TRBJ2-3; 7 bases are shared with TRBD1. TRBJ1-5 explains the end of the DNA better; the J call may be wrong. This CDR3 is built from 12 residues.

This clone was counted many times. In DNA form, the CDR3 reads TGTGCCAGCAGTCCGAGCTCCGTTGGGGCCAACGTCCTGACTTTC. Encoded protein: CASSPSSVGANVLTF. This chain connects TRBV6-1 to TRBJ2-6; D remains unclear. From germline, CDR1 is MNHNS and CDR2 SASEGT. CDR3 size: 15 residues. The ends were cut back, 5 bases at V and 3 bases at J, with 11 bases in the middle.

The sample holds many counts of this clone. This chain connects TRBV10-2 to TRBJ1-5; D might be TRBD1 (5 bases). The germline V and J ends were trimmed by 6 bases and 4 bases, with 13 bases remaining between them. The CDR3 extends over 14 amino acids. Germline loops: CDR1 WSHSY, CDR2 SAAADI. CDR3 residues: CASSPTGGNQPQHF. Written as DNA, the CDR3 is TGCGCCAGCAGCCCAACGGGGGGAAATCAGCCCCAGCATTTT.

In its sample, this clone was seen many times. The J gene is TRBJ1-1, the V gene TRBV4-1; D uncertain. Germline CDR1 is MGHRA and CDR2 is YSYEKL. The V and J ends lost 1 base and 1 base respectively, with 4 bases between them. CDR3 length: 13 residues. CDR3 amino acids: CASSQGPNTEAFF. The CDR3 nucleotides read TGCGCCAGCAGCCAAGGACCGAACACTGAAGCTTTCTTT.

J is TRBJ2-1 and V is TRBV11-2; 8 bases are shared with TRBD2. With 0 bases clipped from V and 14 bases from J, the junction kept 9 bases outside the gene matches. This CDR3 is 14 amino acids long. The germline V gene has CDR1 SGHAT and CDR2 FQNNGV. The CDR3 protein is CASSLDKGQRGKFF. DNA of the CDR3: TGTGCCAGCAGCTTAGATAAGGGCCAGCGGGGGAAGTTCTTC.

This clone was observed a handful of times. A much larger clonotype is one base distant, so this may be a read error. The chain employs TRBV5-4 and TRBJ1-1; 9 bases line up with TRBD1. The CDR3 has 14 residues. CDR1 is SGHNT and CDR2 is YYREEE in the germline V gene (reference sequence). Germline trimming cut 0 bases from V and 3 bases from J; bases unmatched to any gene: 0. DNA for the CDR3: TGTGCCAGCAGCTTGGGGACAGGGGACACTGAAGCTTTCTTT. As protein: CASSLGTGDTEAFF.

This clone was counted ten times or more. The genes are TRBV5-1 and TRBJ2-7, with 9 positions matching TRBD2. Germline V gene sequence: CDR1 SGHRS, CDR2 YFSETQ. The CDR3 runs to 15 residues. V lost 1 base to trimming and J lost 5 bases; unmatched junction nucleotides: 7. CDR3 region: CASSLQASGTDEQYF. CDR3 bases: TGCGCCAGCAGCTTGCAGGCTAGCGGGACGGACGAGCAGTACTTC. The full variable domain, completed using reference TRBV5-1 and TRBJ2-7, is KAGVTQTPRYLIKTRGQQVTLSCSPISGHRSVSWYQQTPGQGLQFLFEYFSETQRNKGNFPGRFSGRQFSNSRSEMNVSTLELGDSALYLCASSLQASGTDEQYFGPGTRLTVT.

This clone was seen at least ten times. CDR3 in amino acids: CASSQRGEVEQYF. The CDR3 region has the DNA TGTGCCAGCAGCCAGAGGGGCGAGGTTGAGCAGTACTTC. This chain connects TRBV3-1 to TRBJ2-7; D is perhaps TRBD1 or TRBD2 (5 bases each). The CDR3 covers 13 residues. V lost 3 bases to trimming and J lost 7 bases, with 13 bases between them. Germline V CDR1 and CDR2: LGHDT, YNNKEL (reference sequence).

In its sample, this clone was seen many times. The chain couples TRBV2 to TRBJ1-1, with TRBD1 identical over 7 bases. The CDR3 has 12 residues. With 6 bases clipped from V and 9 bases from J, the junction kept 7 bases outside the gene matches. The germline CDR1 and CDR2 sequences are SNHLY and FYNNEI. CDR3 bases: TGTGCCAGCAGGAACCGACAGGGCCAAGCTTTCTTT. It codes for CASRNRQGQAFF.

This clone was recorded many times. This chain connects TRBV18 to TRBJ2-7; the match to TRBD2 covers 12 bases. Germline V gene data show CDR1 as KGHSH and CDR2 as LQKENI. There are 15 residues in the CDR3. Trimming cost V 2 bases and J 2 bases; bases outside gene matches: 1. The CDR3 DNA sequence: TGTGCCAGCTCACCATGGACTAGCGGGACCTACGAGCAGTACTTC. This encodes CASSPWTSGTYEQYF.

V and J are TRBV6-6 and TRBJ2-3, with 8 bases fitting TRBD2. CDR1 is MNHNY, CDR2 SVGAGI, per germline (reference sequence). V trimming: 11 bases; J trimming: 3 bases; junction bases outside the gene matches: 19. CDR3 size: 17 residues. This CDR3 reads CAHGTRVRPTRTDTQYF. The CDR3 DNA is TGTGCCCACGGGACTAGGGTACGACCAACTAGAACAGATACGCAGTATTTT.

This clone has a count of ten or more. The rearrangement joins TRBV11-2 to TRBJ1-4; maybe TRBD1 (6 bases). CDR1 is SGHAT, CDR2 FQNNGV, per germline. V lost 3 bases and J 7 bases, leaving 12 bases between the germline ends. CDR3 size: 14 residues. CDR3 amino acids: CASSFTGRGEKLFF. The DNA of the CDR3 is TGTGCCAGCAGCTTTACAGGGAGGGGTGAAAAACTGTTTTTT.